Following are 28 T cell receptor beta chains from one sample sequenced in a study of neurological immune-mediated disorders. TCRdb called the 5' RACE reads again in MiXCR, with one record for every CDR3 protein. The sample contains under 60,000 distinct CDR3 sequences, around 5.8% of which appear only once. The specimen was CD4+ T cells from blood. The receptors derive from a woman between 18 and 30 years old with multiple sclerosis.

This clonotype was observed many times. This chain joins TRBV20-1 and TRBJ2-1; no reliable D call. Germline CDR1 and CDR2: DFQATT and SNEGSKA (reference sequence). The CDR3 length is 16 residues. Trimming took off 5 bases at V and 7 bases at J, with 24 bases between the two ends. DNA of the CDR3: TGCAGTGCTGGGCGTTTTGGGTGGGGAATGGGTAATGAGCAGTTCTTC. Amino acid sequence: CSAGRFGWGMGNEQFF.

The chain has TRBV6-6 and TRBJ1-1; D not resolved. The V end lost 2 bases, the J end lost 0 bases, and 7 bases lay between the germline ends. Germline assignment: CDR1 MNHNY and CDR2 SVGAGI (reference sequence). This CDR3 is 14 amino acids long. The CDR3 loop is CASSYNGMNTEAFF. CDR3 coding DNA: TGTGCCAGCAGTTACAATGGTATGAACACTGAAGCTTTCTTT.

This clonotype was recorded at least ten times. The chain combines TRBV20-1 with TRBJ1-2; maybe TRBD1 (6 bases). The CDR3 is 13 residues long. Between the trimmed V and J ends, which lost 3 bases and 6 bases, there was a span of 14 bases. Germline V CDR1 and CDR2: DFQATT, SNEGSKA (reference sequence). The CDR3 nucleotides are TGCAGTGCTAGGAGGGGGGCTTGGGATGGCTACACCTTC. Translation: CSARRGAWDGYTF.

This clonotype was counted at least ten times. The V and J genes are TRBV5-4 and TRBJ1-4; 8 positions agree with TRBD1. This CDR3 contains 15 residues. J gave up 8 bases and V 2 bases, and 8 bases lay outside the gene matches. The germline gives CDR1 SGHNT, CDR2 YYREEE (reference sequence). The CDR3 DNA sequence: TGTGCCAGCAGCTTCCCCGGACAGGGAAGGGAAAAACTGTTTTTT. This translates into CASSFPGQGREKLFF. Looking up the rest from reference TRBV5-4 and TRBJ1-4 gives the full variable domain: ETGVTQSPTHLIKTRGQQVTLRCSSQSGHNTVSWYQQALGQGPQFIFQYYREEENGRGNFPPRFSGLQFPNYSSELNVNALELDDSALYLCASSFPGQGREKLFFGSGTQLSVL.

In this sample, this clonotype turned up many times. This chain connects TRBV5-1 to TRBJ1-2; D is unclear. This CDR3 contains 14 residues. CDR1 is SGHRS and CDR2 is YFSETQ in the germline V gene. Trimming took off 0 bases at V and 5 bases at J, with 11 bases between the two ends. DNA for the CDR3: TGCGCCAGCAGCTTGGAGGCCTCTTTATATGGCTACACCTTC. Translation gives CASSLEASLYGYTF.

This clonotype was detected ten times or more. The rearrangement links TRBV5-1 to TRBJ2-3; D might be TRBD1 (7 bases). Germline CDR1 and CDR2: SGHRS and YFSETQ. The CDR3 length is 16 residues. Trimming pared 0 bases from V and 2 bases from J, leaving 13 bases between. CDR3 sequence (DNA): TGCGCCAGCAGCTTGGGGGGGGACAGCCTCACAGATACGCAGTATTTT. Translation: CASSLGGDSLTDTQYF.

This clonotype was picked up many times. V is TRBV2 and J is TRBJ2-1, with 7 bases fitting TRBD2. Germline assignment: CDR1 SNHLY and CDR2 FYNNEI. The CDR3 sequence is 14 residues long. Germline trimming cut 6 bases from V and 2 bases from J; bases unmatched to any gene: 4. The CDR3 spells CASSLAETYNEQFF. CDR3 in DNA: TGTGCCAGCAGCCTAGCGGAAACCTACAATGAGCAGTTCTTC.

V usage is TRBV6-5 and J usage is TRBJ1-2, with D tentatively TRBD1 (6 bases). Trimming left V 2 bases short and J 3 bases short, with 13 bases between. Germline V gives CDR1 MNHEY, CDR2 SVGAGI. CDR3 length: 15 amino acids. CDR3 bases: TGTGCCAGCAGTTACGGCCCAGGGGTCGACTATGGCTACACCTTC. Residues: CASSYGPGVDYGYTF.

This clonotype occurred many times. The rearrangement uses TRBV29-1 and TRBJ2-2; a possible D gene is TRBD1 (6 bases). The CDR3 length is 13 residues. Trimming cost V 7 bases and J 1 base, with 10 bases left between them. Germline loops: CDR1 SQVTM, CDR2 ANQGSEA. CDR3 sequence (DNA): TGCAGCGCATCGACAGGGAACACCGGGGAGCTGTTTTTT. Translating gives CSASTGNTGELFF.

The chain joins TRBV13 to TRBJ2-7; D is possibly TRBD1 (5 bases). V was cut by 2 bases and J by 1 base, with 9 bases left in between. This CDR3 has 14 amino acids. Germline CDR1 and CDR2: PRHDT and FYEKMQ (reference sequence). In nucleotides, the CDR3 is TGTGCCAGCAGCTTATTCGACAGTTCCTACGAGCAGTACTTC. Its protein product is CASSLFDSSYEQYF. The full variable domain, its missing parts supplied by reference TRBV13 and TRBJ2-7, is AAGVIQSPRHLIKEKRETATLKCYPIPRHDTVYWYQQGPGQDPQFLISFYEKMQSDKGSIPDRFSAQQFSDYHSELNMSSLELGDSALYFCASSLFDSSYEQYFGPGTRLTVT.

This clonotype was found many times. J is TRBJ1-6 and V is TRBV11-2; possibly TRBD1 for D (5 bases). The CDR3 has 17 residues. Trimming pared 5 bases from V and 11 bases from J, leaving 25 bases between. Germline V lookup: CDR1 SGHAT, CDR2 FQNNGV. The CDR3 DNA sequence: TGTGCCAGCAGCCCCCGCAGGGTGACGGAGACCGGACCACCCCTCCACTTT. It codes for CASSPRRVTETGPPLHF.

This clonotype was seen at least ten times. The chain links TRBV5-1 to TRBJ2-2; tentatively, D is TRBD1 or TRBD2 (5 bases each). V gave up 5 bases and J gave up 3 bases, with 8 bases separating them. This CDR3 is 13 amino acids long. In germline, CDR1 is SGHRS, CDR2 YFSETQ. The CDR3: CASSGGYTGELFF. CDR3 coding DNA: TGCGCCAGCAGTGGGGGATACACCGGGGAGCTGTTTTTT.

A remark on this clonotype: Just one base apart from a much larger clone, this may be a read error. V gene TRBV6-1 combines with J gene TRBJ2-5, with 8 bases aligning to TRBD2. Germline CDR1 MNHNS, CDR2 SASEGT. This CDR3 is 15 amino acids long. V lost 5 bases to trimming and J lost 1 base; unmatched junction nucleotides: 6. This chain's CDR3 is CASSPGGVAQETQYF. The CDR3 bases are TGTGCCAGCAGTCCCGGGGGGGTGGCCCAAGAGACCCAGTACTTC.

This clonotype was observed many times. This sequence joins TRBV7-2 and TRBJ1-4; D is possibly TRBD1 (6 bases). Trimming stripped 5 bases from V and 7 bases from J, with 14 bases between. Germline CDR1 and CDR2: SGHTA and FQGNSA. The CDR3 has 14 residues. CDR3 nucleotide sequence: TGTGCCAGCAGCCCGGGGGGGGGCGGTGAAAAACTGTTTTTT. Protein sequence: CASSPGGGGEKLFF.

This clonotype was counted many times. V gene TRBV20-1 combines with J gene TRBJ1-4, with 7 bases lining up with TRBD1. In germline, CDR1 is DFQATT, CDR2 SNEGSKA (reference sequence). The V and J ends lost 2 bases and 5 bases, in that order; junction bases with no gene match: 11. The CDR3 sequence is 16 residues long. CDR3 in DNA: TGCAGTGCTAGATCCCCGGGACAGAGTTACAATGAAAAACTGTTTTTT. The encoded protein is CSARSPGQSYNEKLFF.

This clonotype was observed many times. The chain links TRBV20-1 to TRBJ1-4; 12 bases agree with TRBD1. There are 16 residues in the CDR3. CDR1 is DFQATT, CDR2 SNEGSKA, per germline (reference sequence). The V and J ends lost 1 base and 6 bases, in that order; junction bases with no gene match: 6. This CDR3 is CSARAPGQGAYEKLFF. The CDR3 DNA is TGCAGTGCTAGAGCCCCGGGACAGGGGGCTTATGAAAAACTGTTTTTT.

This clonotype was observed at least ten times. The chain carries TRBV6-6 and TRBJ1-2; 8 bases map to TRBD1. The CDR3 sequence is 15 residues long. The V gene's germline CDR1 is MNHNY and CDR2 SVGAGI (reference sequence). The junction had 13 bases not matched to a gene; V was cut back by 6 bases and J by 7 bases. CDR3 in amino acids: CASSPGTGFGGGYTF. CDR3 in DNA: TGTGCCAGCAGCCCCGGGACAGGTTTTGGGGGTGGCTACACCTTC.

CDR3 nucleotides: TGTGCCAGTAAGGACGGAACCATGAACACTGAAGCTTTCTTT. It is translated as CASKDGTMNTEAFF. The chain joins TRBV19 to TRBJ1-1, with D unclear. This CDR3 is built from 14 residues. Trimming shortened V by 7 bases and J by 0 bases, and 12 bases separated the two germline ends. Germline V lookup: CDR1 LNHDA, CDR2 SQIVND (reference sequence).

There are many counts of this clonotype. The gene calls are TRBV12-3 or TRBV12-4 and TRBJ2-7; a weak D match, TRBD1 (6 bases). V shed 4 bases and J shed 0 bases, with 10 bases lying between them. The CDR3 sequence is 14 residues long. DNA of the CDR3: TGTGCCAGCAGTTCGGCCAGGGGCTCCTACGAGCAGTACTTC. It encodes CASSSARGSYEQYF.

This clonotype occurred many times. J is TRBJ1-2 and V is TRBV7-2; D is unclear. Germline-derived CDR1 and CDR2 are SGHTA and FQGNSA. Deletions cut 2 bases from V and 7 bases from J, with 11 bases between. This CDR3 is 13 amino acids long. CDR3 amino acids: CASSLTFRGGYTF. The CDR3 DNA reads TGTGCCAGCAGCTTAACGTTTCGGGGTGGCTACACCTTC.

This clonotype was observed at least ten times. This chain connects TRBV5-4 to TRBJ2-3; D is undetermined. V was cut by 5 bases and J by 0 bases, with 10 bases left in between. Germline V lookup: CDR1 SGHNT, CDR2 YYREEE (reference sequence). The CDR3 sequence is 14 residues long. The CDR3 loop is CASRIAGSTDTQYF. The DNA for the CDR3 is TGTGCCAGCAGGATAGCCGGAAGCACAGATACGCAGTATTTT.

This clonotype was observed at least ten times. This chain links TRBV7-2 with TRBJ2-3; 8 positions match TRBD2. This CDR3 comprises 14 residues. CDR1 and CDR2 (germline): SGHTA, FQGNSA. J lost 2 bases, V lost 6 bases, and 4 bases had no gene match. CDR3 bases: TGTGCCAGCAGGAAAGCGGGAGTCACAGATACGCAGTATTTT. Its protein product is CASRKAGVTDTQYF.

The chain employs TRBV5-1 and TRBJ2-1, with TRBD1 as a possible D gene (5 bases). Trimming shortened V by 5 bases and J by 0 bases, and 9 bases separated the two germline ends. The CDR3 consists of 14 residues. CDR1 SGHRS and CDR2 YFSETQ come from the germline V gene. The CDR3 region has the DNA TGCGCCAGCAGTGGGGCTATCTCCTACAATGAGCAGTTCTTC. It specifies CASSGAISYNEQFF.

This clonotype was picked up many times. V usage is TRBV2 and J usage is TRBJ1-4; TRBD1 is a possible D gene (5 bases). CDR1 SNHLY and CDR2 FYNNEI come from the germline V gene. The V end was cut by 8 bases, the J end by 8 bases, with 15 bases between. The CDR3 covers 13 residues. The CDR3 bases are TGTGCCAGCCTTCTTCAGGGACGGGAAAAACTGTTTTTT. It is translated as CASLLQGREKLFF.

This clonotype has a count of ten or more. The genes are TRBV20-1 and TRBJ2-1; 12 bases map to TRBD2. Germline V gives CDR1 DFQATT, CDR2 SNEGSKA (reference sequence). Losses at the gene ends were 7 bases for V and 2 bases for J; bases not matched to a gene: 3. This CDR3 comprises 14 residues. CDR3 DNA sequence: TGCAGTGAACTAGCGGGAGGAACCTACAATGAGCAGTTCTTC. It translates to CSELAGGTYNEQFF.

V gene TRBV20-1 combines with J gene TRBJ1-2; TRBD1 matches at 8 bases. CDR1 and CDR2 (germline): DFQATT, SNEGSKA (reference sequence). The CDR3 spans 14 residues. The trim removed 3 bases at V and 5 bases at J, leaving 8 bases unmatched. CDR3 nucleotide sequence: TGCAGTGCTAGGATTCTCAGGGGGCGTTATGGCTACACCTTC. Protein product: CSARILRGRYGYTF.

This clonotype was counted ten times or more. The DNA for the CDR3 is TGTGCCAGCAGTTATGATAACACCGCCTACGAGCAGTACTTC. Translating it yields CASSYDNTAYEQYF. The chain has TRBV12-3 or TRBV12-4 and TRBJ2-7; D call uncertain. The CDR3 loop spans 14 amino acids. V shed 4 bases and J shed 2 bases, with 12 bases lying between them.

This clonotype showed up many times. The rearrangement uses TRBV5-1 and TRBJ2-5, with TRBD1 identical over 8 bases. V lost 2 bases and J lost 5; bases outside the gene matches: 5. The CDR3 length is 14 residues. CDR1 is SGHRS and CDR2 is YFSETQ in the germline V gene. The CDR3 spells CASSLTGGMETQYF. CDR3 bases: TGCGCCAGCAGCTTAACAGGGGGTATGGAGACCCAGTACTTC. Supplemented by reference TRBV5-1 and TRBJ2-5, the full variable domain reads KAGVTQTPRYLIKTRGQQVTLSCSPISGHRSVSWYQQTPGQGLQFLFEYFSETQRNKGNFPGRFSGRQFSNSRSEMNVSTLELGDSALYLCASSLTGGMETQYFGPGTRLLVL.